Detailed here is one T cell receptor (beta chain). Antigen specificity is unknown. Unique molecular identifiers tagged the TCR beta cDNA libraries. From the PCR reads, TCRdb called clonotypes with MiXCR, one entry per CDR3 protein. The data show 170,000 or so distinct CDR3 sequences, about 32% seen once. This sample is drawn from a study of post-analysis software for immune sequencing data. The CDR3 has 15 residues. Germline CDR1 is SQVTM and CDR2 is ANQGSEA. The V end lost 1 base, the J end lost 7 bases, and 19 bases lay between the germline ends. Study-level results: TRBV segments more frequent in patients than in controls numbered roughly 5 and included TRBV5-6, TRBV5-1 and TRBV20-1.

The chain carries TRBV29-1 and TRBJ1-2; no clear D. Sample: blood. The sequence was collected from a girl under 18 with multiple sclerosis. Here the CDR3 reads CSVEVSPGAARGYTF. The CDR3 region has the DNA TGCAGCGTTGAAGTAAGTCCGGGAGCTGCGCGTGGCTACACCTTC.